This TCR beta chain was observed in a study of blood T cell repertoires in COVID-19 (dated by TCRdb to 2019 to 2021). Notes on the research overall: Collaborator samples came from the United States, Italy and Spain and covered acute and convalescent phases of COVID-19. Where available, HLA class I and class II types were taken from metadata supplied by the sample provider and were not determined by assay-based typing. A de-identified subject ID, COVID-19 status, age in years and sex were almost always included in the sample metadata. Deeply sampled blood TCRbeta repertoires from subjects exposed to, actively infected with, or recovered from COVID-19 were included in the dataset. Samples were obtained from the ongoing ImmuneRACE study (first 160 participants) and from over a thousand subjects provided by 6 global collaborators. The prospective study material was composed of cDNA or gDNA derived from T cells, B-cell-depleted T cells, or PBMCs. A freely available public database, intended as a resource for researchers studying the immune response to SARS-CoV-2, is where the repertoires were released. Overall study results and their limits: How much clinical and demographic metadata was included differed by source and by participant, and the metadata was provided uncurated.

Its CDR3 holds 13 amino acids, cysteine through phenylalanine. The kept DNA is CDR3 alone, 39 bases in frame from the first base. The germline V gene specifies SNHLY as CDR1 and FYNNEI as CDR2. V drops 11 bases and J drops 0 bases, leaving 14 bases in between. TCRbeta CDR3 regions were amplified from genomic DNA by means of the immunoSEQ Assay, a bias-controlled multiplex PCR. The study's own analysis went as follows. The number of nucleated cells in each sample was estimated from the amplification of reference gene primers within the assay. To quantify the absolute abundance of each unique TCRbeta CDR3 rearrangement, sequence reads were collapsed and filtered. For each sample, productive Simpson clonality was calculated as the square root of Simpson's diversity index over productive rearrangements. TCRdb took this table from immuneACCESS and kept in-frame rearrangements with V and J called. Such tables lack part of the clones; where checked against another copy, unresolved V genes explain under half of the gap, and the rest is unexplained. V and J calls and clone size are those listed in that table; D and trimming were worked out from the DNA. The sample profile shows about 250,000 clones; about 86% of them were found once. Jointly, the top ten make up around 1.4% of the sample.

As regards this clone: Its antigen specificity is not known. The record has no base qualities; no much larger clone is one base away.

Each collaborating institution followed its own protocols to collect whole blood in K2EDTA tubes. Collaborator samples were shipped for TCRbeta analysis as frozen whole blood, isolated PBMCs, or DNA extracted from either sample type. Source material: peripheral blood. The receptor chain draws on TRBV2 and TRBJ2-7; the D gene identity is not certain. This clonotype originated in an elderly man with acute or convalescent COVID-19. The CDR3 here reads CAVRRVPSYEQYF. The sequenced DNA: TGTGCCGTCAGACGGGTTCCCTCCTACGAGCAGTACTTC. The CDR3, completed at both ends by the reference TRBV2 and TRBJ2-7 genes, gives the full variable domain EPEVTQTPSHQVTQMGQEVILRCVPISNHLYFYWYRQILGQKVEFLVSFYNNEISEKSEIFDDQFSVERPDGSNFTLKIRSTKLEDSAMYFCAVRRVPSYEQYFGPGTRLTVT.